This TCR beta chain was recovered during a study of T cells after yellow fever vaccination. Points from the study as a whole: The study noted that FACS-sorted repertoires could contain abundant clonotypes contaminating from the bulk population. A faster peak, day 5 versus 15, was reached by the weaker secondary response. Clones that expanded after primary vaccination mostly reappeared after the booster (over 95% CD4, 88% CD8).

The authors made TCR cDNA by 5'RACE template switching, adding a universal primer site and UMIs. TCRdb reanalysed the 5' RACE reads using MiXCR and keeps one entry per CDR3 protein. Seen here are 450,000 to 550,000 distinct CDR3 sequences, 15% to 20% observed once, and the top ten hold 14%. With respect to this clonotype: The target antigen is unknown.

Germline V gives CDR1 LGHNA, CDR2 YNFKEQ. CDR3 size: 14 residues. V lost 2 bases, J lost 9 bases, and 7 bases stayed unmatched. V gene TRBV4-2 combines with J gene TRBJ1-2, with 9 bases identical to TRBD1. The source of this sequence is a young man who received the YFV17D yellow fever vaccine. The material sequenced was PBMCs, taken 15 days after the yellow fever booster vaccination. The CDR3 here is CASSQTGTGFRYTF. CDR3 nucleotide sequence: TGTGCCAGCAGCCAAACCGGGACAGGGTTCCGCTACACCTTC.